The clone carrying this TCR beta chain was counted a few times. The antigen remains unidentified. Researchers amplified the TCR beta CDR3 regions from RNA transcripts. First-round RT-PCR with HTBI primers amplified the TCR CDR3 region. TCRdb independently ran MiXCR on the multiplex PCR reads; one entry per CDR3 protein. Of approximately 590,000 distinct CDR3 sequences listed, more than 15% are singletons. These data come from a study of T cells in Graves' hyperthyroidism and ophthalmopathy. The authors deemed Graves' hyperthyroidism stable absent ophthalmopathy progression within 18 months. The V segment lost 4 bases and the J segment 7 bases; nucleotides outside the gene matches: 0. Germline V gene lookup returns CDR1 SGHTA and CDR2 FQGTGA. This CDR3 has 12 amino acids. Overall study results and limits: The model anticipated ophthalmopathy a median about six months pre-onset.

The J gene is TRBJ2-2, the V gene TRBV7-3; 7 bases map to TRBD1. The sample was blood. The receptor was isolated from a young woman with Graves' hyperthyroidism. This CDR3 is CASSWDSGELFF. The CDR3 DNA is TGTGCCAGCAGCTGGGACAGCGGGGAGCTGTTTTTT.